This T cell receptor (beta chain) comes out of a study of cytomegalovirus exposure and HLA in healthy donors. Regarding the study as a whole: Later, TCR association rates were found to vary by HLA locus, highest for DRB1 and lowest for HLA-C.

This clone was seen more than once but under ten times. Its antigen is still unknown. The CDR3 extends over 13 amino acids. Deletions cut 7 bases from V and 7 bases from J, with 11 bases between. Per the germline V gene, CDR1 is MNHNY and CDR2 is SVGAGI (reference sequence). Amplification used 60 Vbeta primers and 13 Jbeta primers. Clones were sequenced by immunoSEQ multiplex PCR, and TCRdb holds only the in-frame ones, with some missing. The table has fewer than 70,000 clones, under 85% seen once. The receptor was derived from a man in his fifties in good health and CMV-seronegative. V gene TRBV6-6 combines with J gene TRBJ1-6; no firm D call. The sequenced sample consisted of PBMCs. The CDR3 coding sequence is TGTGCCAGCACCCCCCGGGGAAATTCACCCCTCCACTTT. Translated: CASTPRGNSPLHF.